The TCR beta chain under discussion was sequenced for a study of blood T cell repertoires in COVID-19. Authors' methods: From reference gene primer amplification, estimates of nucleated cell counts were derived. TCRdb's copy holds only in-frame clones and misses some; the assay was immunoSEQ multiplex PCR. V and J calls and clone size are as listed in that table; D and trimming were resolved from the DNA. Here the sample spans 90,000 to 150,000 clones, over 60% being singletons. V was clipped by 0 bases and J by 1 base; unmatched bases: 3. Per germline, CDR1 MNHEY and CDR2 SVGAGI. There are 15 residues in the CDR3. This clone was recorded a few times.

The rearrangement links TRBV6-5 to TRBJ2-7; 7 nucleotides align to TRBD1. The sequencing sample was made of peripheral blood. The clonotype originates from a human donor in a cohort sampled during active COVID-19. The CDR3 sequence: CASSYSQGLSYEQYF. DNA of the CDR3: TGTGCCAGCAGTTACTCACAGGGGCTGTCCTACGAGCAGTACTTC.